This TCR beta chain originates from a study of T cells in Graves' hyperthyroidism and ophthalmopathy. Study-wide points: Using 13 V-J features, a model discriminated ophthalmopathy from stable hyperthyroidism. Prediction of ophthalmopathy progression came a median 6.5 months pre-onset. Researchers found most expanded thyroid clonotypes above 0.001 in blood as well.

Uncontrolled infection, other autoimmune disease, pregnancy or lactation excluded patients. Deletions cut 10 bases from V and 4 bases from J, with 20 bases between. This CDR3 has 14 residues. CDR1 is LGHDT and CDR2 is YNNKEL in the germline V gene (reference sequence). RNA transcripts served as the template for amplifying TCR beta CDR3 regions. Carried out on the TCR CDR3, a first-round RT-PCR used the HTBI primer set. TCRdb fed the multiplex PCR reads into MiXCR, producing one record per CDR3 protein. Seen here are about 740,000 distinct CDR3 sequences, about 15% observed once, and the top ten hold 9.5% to 13%. Regarding this clonotype: Its antigen is undetermined.

The chain uses TRBV3-1 and TRBJ2-7; maybe TRBD2 (5 bases). Sample: blood. The source is a woman aged 18-35 years with Graves' hyperthyroidism. CDR3 sequence reads: CATSQAERSYEQYF. CDR3 sequence (DNA): TGTGCCACCTCTCAAGCTGAGCGGTCATACGAGCAGTACTTC.